This T cell receptor (beta chain) appears in the sequencing data of a study of T cell repertoires in ileal Crohn's disease. This table comes from immunoSEQ multiplex PCR, and its TCRdb copy is limited to in-frame clones, with some not included. The sample contains over 2,000 clones, approximately 97% of which appear only once. The CDR3 has 12 residues. CDR1 LNHDA and CDR2 SQIVND come from the germline V gene (reference sequence). J was trimmed by 8 bases and V by 5 bases; bases with no gene match: 4. This sequence joins TRBV19 and TRBJ2-3; TRBD2 matches 7 bases. The TCR comes from an adult with Crohn's disease. The specimen sequenced was ileal tissue. The CDR3 loop reads CASSRLAGTQYF. The DNA of the CDR3 is TGTGCCAGTAGTCGGTTAGCGGGTACGCAGTATTTT.